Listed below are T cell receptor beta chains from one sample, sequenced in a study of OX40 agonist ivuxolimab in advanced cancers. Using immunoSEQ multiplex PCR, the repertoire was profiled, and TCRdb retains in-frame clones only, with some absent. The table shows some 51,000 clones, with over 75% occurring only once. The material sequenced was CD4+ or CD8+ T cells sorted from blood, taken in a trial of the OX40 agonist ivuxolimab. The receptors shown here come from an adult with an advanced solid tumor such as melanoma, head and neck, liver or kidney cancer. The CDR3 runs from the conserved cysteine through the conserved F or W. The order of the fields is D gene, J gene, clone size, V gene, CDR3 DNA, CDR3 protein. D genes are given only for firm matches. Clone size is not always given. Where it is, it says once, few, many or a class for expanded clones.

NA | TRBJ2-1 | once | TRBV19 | TGTGCCAGTAGGGACCCGGGGCTAGCCCCCTACAATGAGCAGTTCTTC | CASRDPGLAPYNEQFF
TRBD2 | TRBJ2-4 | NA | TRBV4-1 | TGCGCCAGCAGCCAAGGGCGGGAGCCCGAAAACATTCAGTACTTC | CASSQGREPENIQYF
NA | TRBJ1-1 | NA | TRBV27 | TGTGCCAGCAGTCCTGGCGGTACTGAAGCTTTCTTT | CASSPGGTEAFF
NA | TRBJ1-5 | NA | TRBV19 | TGTGCCAGTAGTATAGTTGAGGTGAATCAGCCCCAGCATTTT | CASSIVEVNQPQHF
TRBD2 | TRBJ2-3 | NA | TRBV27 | TGTGCCAGCAGACTAGCGCATCTAGATACGCAGTATTTT | CASRLAHLDTQYF
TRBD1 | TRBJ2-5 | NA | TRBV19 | TGTGCCAGTAGCAGGGGGCCAGGAGAGACCCAGTACTTC | CASSRGPGETQYF
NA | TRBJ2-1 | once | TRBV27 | TGTGCCAGCAGTTTCGCAGGGTTGTCGTATGAGCAGTTCTTC | CASSFAGLSYEQFF
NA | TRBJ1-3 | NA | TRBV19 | TGTGCCAGTAGTATAGTTCCTCATCGACCCGGAGACACCATATATTTT | CASSIVPHRPGDTIYF
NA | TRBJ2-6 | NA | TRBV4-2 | TGTGCCAGCACTCCGTTATCTGGGGCCAACGTCCTGACTTTC | CASTPLSGANVLTF
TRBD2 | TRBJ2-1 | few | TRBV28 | TGTGCCAGCAGCCGTAGCGGGAGTCCCACCTCCTACAATGAGCAGTTCTTC | CASSRSGSPTSYNEQFF
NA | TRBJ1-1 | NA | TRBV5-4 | TGTGCCAGCAGCCAGAACACTGAAGCTTTCTTT | CASSQNTEAFF
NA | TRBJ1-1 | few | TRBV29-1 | TGCAGCGGGCAGCGGGGCGTTAACACTGAAGCTTTCTTT | CSGQRGVNTEAFF
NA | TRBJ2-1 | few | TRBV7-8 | TGTGCCAGCAGCTTAGATTTCCCCCAGCGGACCAGGCAGTTCTTC | CASSLDFPQRTRQFF
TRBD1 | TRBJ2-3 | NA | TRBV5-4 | TGTGCCAGCAGCTTAACTCAGGGGGTGCCGAACTATTTT | CASSLTQGVPNYF
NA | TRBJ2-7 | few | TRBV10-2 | TGCGCCAGCAGTGAACAAACAGGGGGGGCCTACGAGCAGTACTTC | CASSEQTGGAYEQYF
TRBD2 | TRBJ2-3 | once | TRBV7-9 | TGTGCCAGCAGCTTAGGGACTAGCGGGAGAGGCACAGATACGCAGTATTTT | CASSLGTSGRGTDTQYF
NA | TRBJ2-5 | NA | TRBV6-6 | TGTGCCAGCAGTTACCAAGGTTCAAGGGCCCAGTACTTC | CASSYQGSRAQYF
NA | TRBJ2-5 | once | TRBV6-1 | TGTGCCAGCAGTGATTCAGGGGCGCAGACCCAGTACTTC | CASSDSGAQTQYF
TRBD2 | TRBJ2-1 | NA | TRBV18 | TGTGCCAGCTGTGAACTCGGGACTAGCGGGTGCAATGAGCAGTTCTTC | CASCELGTSGCNEQFF
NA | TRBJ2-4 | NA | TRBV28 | TGTGCCAGCAGCTTCCCCAGGGGTGGGGGTGGAAAAAACATTCAGTACTTC | CASSFPRGGGGKNIQYF
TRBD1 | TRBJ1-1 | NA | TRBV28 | TGTGCCAGCAGTTTACGCATCCAGGGGGCGAACCCTGAAGCTTTCTTT | CASSLRIQGANPEAFF
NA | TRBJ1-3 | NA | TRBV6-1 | TGTGCCACCCAACCGACGGTTTTCTCTGGAAACACCATATATTTT | CATQPTVFSGNTIYF
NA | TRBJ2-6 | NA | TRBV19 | TGTGCCAGTAGTAGGACCTCGGGAGTGAGCTCTGGGGCCAACGTCCTGACTTTC | CASSRTSGVSSGANVLTF
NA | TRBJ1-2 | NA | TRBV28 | TGTGCCAGCAGTCCATATCCCGACAGTTTAACGGGCTCCGGCTACACCTTC | CASSPYPDSLTGSGYTF
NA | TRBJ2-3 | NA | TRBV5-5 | TGTGCCAGCAGCTTGGGAGGGGCCGGCTTCCTCACAGATACGCAGTATTTT | CASSLGGAGFLTDTQYF
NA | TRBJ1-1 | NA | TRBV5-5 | TGTGCCAGCAGCTTGTCGGGCCAGGGGTGGGTAGAAGCTTTCTTT | CASSLSGQGWVEAFF
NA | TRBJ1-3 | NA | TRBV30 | TGTGCCTGGGGCAGGGTGCCTGGAAACACCATATATTTT | CAWGRVPGNTIYF
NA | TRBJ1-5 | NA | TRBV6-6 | TGTGCCAGCAGTTGGACAGCTAGCAATCAGCCCCAGCATTTT | CASSWTASNQPQHF
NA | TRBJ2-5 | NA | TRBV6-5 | TGTGCCAGCAATTATGGAGGTCTCGGAGAGACCCAGTACTTC | CASNYGGLGETQYF
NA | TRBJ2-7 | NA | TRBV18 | TGTGCCAGCTCACTACTAGCAGAAGACGAGCAGTACTTC | CASSLLAEDEQYF
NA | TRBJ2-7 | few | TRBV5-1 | TGCGCCAGCAGCTTGGGTCTCGGGGGCCGCGGGTACGAGCAGTACTTC | CASSLGLGGRGYEQYF
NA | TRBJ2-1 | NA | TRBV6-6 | TGTGCCAGCAGTCCTATAGCCCCCGGGATGGATGAGCAGTTCTTC | CASSPIAPGMDEQFF
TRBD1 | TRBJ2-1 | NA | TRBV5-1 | TGCGCCAGCAGCCAGACGGCAGGGGGCAGTGAGCAGTTCTTC | CASSQTAGGSEQFF
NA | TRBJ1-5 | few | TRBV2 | TGTGCCAGCAGTGAATCGGGTTGGACCAATCAGCCCCAGCATTTT | CASSESGWTNQPQHF
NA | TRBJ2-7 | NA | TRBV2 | TGTGCCAGCAGTGAAGCGGGCGGCCACGGGCAGTACTTC | CASSEAGGHGQYF
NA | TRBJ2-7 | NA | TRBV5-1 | TGCGCCAGCAGCTTGGACCCTTCTAGAGCCGAGCAGTACTTC | CASSLDPSRAEQYF
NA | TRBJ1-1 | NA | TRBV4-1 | TGCGCCAGCAGCCAAGGAAGAATCGGGGGGGTGAACACTGAAGCTTTCTTT | CASSQGRIGGVNTEAFF
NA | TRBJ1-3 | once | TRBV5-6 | TGTGCCAGCAGCTTTGTAGGATTAAGCTCTGGAAACACCATATATTTT | CASSFVGLSSGNTIYF
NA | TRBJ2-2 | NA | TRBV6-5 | TGTGCCAGCAGTTACTCGTATACCACCGGGGAGCTGTTTTTT | CASSYSYTTGELFF
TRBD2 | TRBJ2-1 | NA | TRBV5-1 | TGCGCCAGCAGCTTGGGTAGCGGGAGGGCCCTCCGCCCCAGTAATGAGCAGTTCTTC | CASSLGSGRALRPSNEQFF
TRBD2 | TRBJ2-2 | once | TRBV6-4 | TGTGCCAGCCTAGAGGGGCGGGAGGCCGCGAACACCGGGGAGCTGTTTTTT | CASLEGREAANTGELFF
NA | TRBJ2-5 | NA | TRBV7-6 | TGTGCCAGCAGCTTAGGACAGGAGACCCAGTACTTC | CASSLGQETQYF